These 25 T cell receptor beta chains were all obtained from the same sample, sequenced in a study of T cells after yellow fever vaccination (dated by TCRdb to between 2017 and 2020). The treatment or condition label here, explained by the study, means: live attenuated yellow fever vaccine strain. The library was prepared using 5' RACE. TCRdb lists the instrument as Illumina HiSeq 2500. TCRdb redid the processing of the public reads, applying fastp at Q25 and MiXCR, and retained in-frame beta chains. All rows with the same CDR3 protein become a single entry with the most common DNA and genes. This sample is represented by a few hundred thousand distinct CDR3 sequences; about 8.3% of them were singletons. The ten top clones hold 17% of the sample. Sequenced material: PBMCs, taken roughly 46 days after the first yellow fever vaccination. The source is a man younger than 30 who received the YFV17D yellow fever vaccine.

This clonotype was detected many times. In nucleotides, the CDR3 is TGTGCCAGCAGCTTAGATATGAACACTGAAGCTTTCTTT. Translation gives CASSLDMNTEAFF. The chain is built from TRBV7-9 and TRBJ1-1; D uncertain. Germline CDR1 is SEHNR and CDR2 is FQNEAQ (reference sequence). CDR3 length equals 13 residues. Trimming removed 1 base at V and 0 bases at J, with 3 bases between.

This rearrangement joins TRBV18 to TRBJ2-3; D remains unclear. The germline V gene encodes CDR1 KGHSH and CDR2 LQKENI. Trimming cost V 2 bases and J 2 bases, with 5 bases left between them. This CDR3 has 13 amino acids. The DNA for the CDR3 is TGTGCCAGCTCACCAATCATCACAGATACGCAGTATTTT. Residues: CASSPIITDTQYF. The full variable domain, in which reference TRBV18 and TRBJ2-3 provide the parts outside the CDR3, is NAGVMQNPRHLVRRRGQEARLRCSPMKGHSHVYWYRQLPEEGLKFMVYLQKENIIDESGMPKERFSAEFPKEGPSILRIQQVVRGDSAAYFCASSPIITDTQYFGPGTRLTVL.

Note on this clonotype: The DNA is omitted, as the CDR3 cannot be located on it reliably, and the CDR3 follows TCRdb's listing. The chain has TRBV23-1 and TRBJ2-1; the table assigns TRBD1, which was not confirmed against the DNA. TRBV23-1 is reported as an ORF; its role is uncertain. Including both end residues, the CDR3 is 21 amino acids long. The CDR3 sequence: CASSHFVTMSSSSGESNEQFF.

This clonotype occurred many times. The gene calls are TRBV12-3 or TRBV12-4 and TRBJ2-1, with D perhaps given as TRBD1 or TRBD2 (6 bases each). This CDR3 region has 12 residues. Trimming cost V 2 bases and J 8 bases, with 7 bases left between them. CDR3 DNA sequence: TGTGCCAGCAGTTTAAGGGGGGATGAGCAGTTCTTC. Translating it yields CASSLRGDEQFF.

The chain uses TRBV24-1 and TRBJ2-1; the match to TRBD1 covers 11 bases. The CDR3 runs to 16 residues. The junction had 4 bases not matched to a gene; V was cut back by 2 bases and J by 5 bases. The germline CDR1 and CDR2 sequences are KGHDR and SFDVKD. This chain's CDR3 is CATSDSPGQGDNEQFF. In nucleotides, the CDR3 is TGTGCCACCAGTGATTCGCCGGGACAGGGGGACAATGAGCAGTTCTTC.

The genes are TRBV5-4 and TRBJ2-1, with 7 bases fitting TRBD2. CDR1 and CDR2 (germline): SGHNT, YYREEE (reference sequence). There are 16 residues in the CDR3. V trimming: 4 bases; J trimming: 6 bases; junction bases outside the gene matches: 13. CDR3 in DNA: TGTGCCAGCAGCCCTGCCGGGGGGACCCCCTTCAATGAGCAGTTCTTC. Translating gives CASSPAGGTPFNEQFF. The full variable domain, its missing parts supplied by reference TRBV5-4 and TRBJ2-1, is ETGVTQSPTHLIKTRGQQVTLRCSSQSGHNTVSWYQQALGQGPQFIFQYYREEENGRGNFPPRFSGLQFPNYSSELNVNALELDDSALYLCASSPAGGTPFNEQFFGPGTRLTVL.

The chain has TRBV6-1 and TRBJ1-6, with D possibly matching TRBD1 (6 bases). The CDR3 runs to 15 residues. V lost 5 bases and J 10 bases, leaving 18 bases between the germline ends. Germline lookup yields CDR1 MNHNS and CDR2 SASEGT. This CDR3 is CASSRLGQQGSPLHF. For the CDR3, the DNA is TGTGCCAGCAGTCGTCTCGGACAGCAGGGCTCACCCCTCCACTTT.

The V call is TRBV19, the J call TRBJ1-5, with no clear D. The germline gives CDR1 LNHDA, CDR2 SQIVND (reference sequence). The CDR3 totals 13 residues. Trimming took 3 bases from V and 4 from J, leaving 7 bases between them. The CDR3 DNA reads as TGTGCCAGTAGTATCGTTCCGAATCAGCCCCAGCATTTT. Residues: CASSIVPNQPQHF.

The chain links TRBV5-1 to TRBJ2-5; TRBD2 is a possible D gene (6 bases). CDR3 length: 14 amino acids. Germline V gene lookup returns CDR1 SGHRS and CDR2 YFSETQ. Trimming cost V 4 bases and J 3 bases, with 13 bases left between them. CDR3 bases: TGCGCCAGCAGCCCGGGAGCCCTCGAAGAGACCCAGTACTTC. Amino acids: CASSPGALEETQYF.

This chain uses TRBV6-5 with TRBJ2-2, with D tentatively TRBD2 (5 bases). CDR1 is MNHEY, CDR2 SVGAGI, per germline. CDR3 length: 16 amino acids. V gave up 0 bases and J gave up 5 bases, with 13 bases separating them. The CDR3 protein is CASSYSRRHTTGELFF. As DNA, the CDR3 is TGTGCCAGCAGTTACTCGAGGAGGCACACAACCGGGGAGCTGTTTTTT.

The V and J genes are TRBV10-3 and TRBJ2-1; possible D gene TRBD1, 6 bases. There are 14 residues in the CDR3. The V and J ends lost 8 bases and 3 bases respectively, with 14 bases between them. Germline CDR1 reads ENHRY; CDR2 reads SYGVKD. The chain's CDR3 is CAIDGGPRYNEQFF. The CDR3 DNA sequence: TGTGCCATCGATGGGGGCCCCCGCTACAATGAGCAGTTCTTC.

A few counts support this clonotype. The gene calls are TRBV5-4 and TRBJ2-1; D not resolved. Per the germline V gene, CDR1 is SGHNT and CDR2 is YYREEE (reference sequence). V was trimmed by 6 bases and J by 7 bases, leaving 17 bases between them. CDR3 length: 14 amino acids. CDR3 nucleotides: TGTGCCAGCAAAGTTCCGGGCGGCGAGAATGAGCAGTTCTTC. Translation: CASKVPGGENEQFF.

This clonotype has only a few counts. The chain links TRBV20-1 to TRBJ1-6; D possibly corresponds to TRBD1 (5 bases). Germline lookup yields CDR1 DFQATT and CDR2 SNEGSKA (reference sequence). V lost 6 bases, J lost 0 bases, and 18 bases lay in between. This CDR3 has 17 amino acids. In nucleotides, the CDR3 is TGCAGTGCCGCCCGGGGGGACCCGAGCTCCTATAATTCACCCCTCCACTTT. It translates to CSAARGDPSSYNSPLHF.

This clonotype was detected many times. V and J are TRBV5-6 and TRBJ2-3; D is perhaps TRBD1 (5 bases). The CDR3 runs 16 residues. Germline V gene data show CDR1 as SGHDT and CDR2 as YYEEEE. Trimming cost V 0 bases and J 2 bases, with 13 bases left between them. In DNA, the CDR3 is TGTGCCAGCAGCTTGGGGTTGAGGACAAACACAGATACGCAGTATTTT. This translates into CASSLGLRTNTDTQYF.

This chain's CDR3 is CAWSVGPGYGYTF. The DNA of the CDR3 is TGTGCCTGGAGTGTAGGACCCGGCTATGGCTACACCTTC. This rearrangement joins TRBV30 to TRBJ1-2; no firm D call. The length of the CDR3 is 13 residues. Trimming stripped 0 bases from V and 4 bases from J, with 9 bases between. Germline V gene lookup returns CDR1 GTSNPN and CDR2 SVGIG (reference sequence).

The V gene is TRBV6-2 or TRBV6-3, the J gene TRBJ2-2; 10 positions match TRBD2. The V segment lost 4 bases and the J segment 0 bases; nucleotides outside the gene matches: 8. Germline V CDR1 and CDR2: MNHEY, SVGEGT. The CDR3 has 18 residues. The CDR3 loop is CASSLRLAGATNTGELFF. In nucleotides, the CDR3 is TGTGCCAGCAGTTTACGGCTAGCGGGGGCTACGAACACCGGGGAGCTGTTTTTT.

This clonotype occurred a few times. V is TRBV6-5 and J is TRBJ1-2; 8 bases map to TRBD1. The V and J ends lost 4 bases and 4 bases, in that order; junction bases with no gene match: 8. The CDR3 sequence is 15 residues long. Germline CDR1 reads MNHEY; CDR2 reads SVGAGI. This CDR3 is CASSFGQGPFYGYTF. Here the CDR3 DNA reads TGTGCCAGCAGTTTCGGACAGGGACCCTTCTATGGCTACACCTTC.

This clonotype was picked up a small number of times. This rearrangement joins TRBV20-1 to TRBJ2-3; the match to TRBD1 covers 10 bases. The CDR3 extends over 15 amino acids. Germline-derived CDR1 and CDR2 are DFQATT and SNEGSKA (reference sequence). V lost 1 base to trimming and J lost 6 bases; unmatched junction nucleotides: 7. DNA for the CDR3: TGCAGTGCTAGAGGTAGACAGGGGGCTTCTGATACGCAGTATTTT. As protein: CSARGRQGASDTQYF.

This clonotype was counted between two and nine times. CDR3 amino acids: CASGVGLGSGRGANVLTF. CDR3 nucleotides: TGCGCCAGCGGGGTCGGTCTGGGCTCTGGGAGAGGGGCCAACGTCCTGACTTTC. The chain joins TRBV5-1 to TRBJ2-6, with D tentatively TRBD2 (5 bases). This CDR3 contains 18 residues. V was trimmed by 7 bases and J by 4 bases, leaving 24 bases between them. Germline V lookup: CDR1 SGHRS, CDR2 YFSETQ.

This clonotype showed up just a few times. The chain has TRBV25-1 and TRBJ2-5; D is perhaps TRBD2 (5 bases). The germline V and J ends were trimmed by 4 bases and 4 bases, with 13 bases remaining between them. Per germline, CDR1 MGHDK and CDR2 SYGVNS. This CDR3 has 14 residues. CDR3 sequence reads: CASSARLYRETQYF. The CDR3 DNA sequence: TGTGCCAGCAGTGCCCGACTATACCGAGAGACCCAGTACTTC.

This clonotype has just a few counts. The V call is TRBV12-3 or TRBV12-4, the J call TRBJ2-5; TRBD1 is a possible D gene (6 bases). The J call may be mistaken, given a closer DNA end match to TRBJ2-4. The CDR3 spans 15 residues. CDR3 in DNA: TGTGCCAGCAGTTTAGCCTCGACAGGCACCGACATTCAGTACTTC. Translation gives CASSLASTGTDIQYF.

This clonotype was detected a few times. The gene calls are TRBV5-1 and TRBJ2-1; TRBD2 matches at 12 bases. The CDR3 covers 13 residues. Per germline, CDR1 SGHRS and CDR2 YFSETQ. J was trimmed by 7 bases and V by 5 bases; bases with no gene match: 1. CDR3 loop: CASRTSGGNEQFF. In DNA form, the CDR3 reads TGCGCCAGCAGGACTAGCGGGGGAAATGAGCAGTTCTTC.

The gene calls are TRBV6-5 and TRBJ1-2, with TRBD1 as a possible D gene (5 bases). With 0 bases removed from V and 5 bases from J, the gap between germline ends came to 16 bases. Germline V gene lookup returns CDR1 MNHEY and CDR2 SVGAGI. This CDR3 spans 16 amino acids. The CDR3: CASSYSETGHTYGYTF. As DNA, the CDR3 is TGTGCCAGCAGTTACTCGGAAACTGGACATACTTATGGCTACACCTTC.

This clonotype was seen a few times. The chain carries TRBV6-2 or TRBV6-3 and TRBJ2-5, with D uncertain. V was cut by 0 bases and J by 7 bases, with 21 bases left in between. CDR1 is MNHEY and CDR2 is SVGEGT in the germline V gene. The CDR3 loop spans 17 amino acids. The CDR3 spells CASSYSPVKGDSRTQYF. CDR3 nucleotide sequence: TGTGCCAGCAGTTACTCCCCGGTGAAAGGAGACTCAAGGACCCAGTACTTC.

This rearrangement joins TRBV21-1 to TRBJ1-1; TRBD1 is the table's D call and was not checked against the DNA. TRBV21-1 is tagged as a pseudogene. The length of the CDR3 is 16 residues. CDR3 coding DNA: TGTGCCAGCCCTAGAATTCGACAGATGATGAACACTGAAGCTTTCTTT. This encodes CASPRIRQMMNTEAFF.